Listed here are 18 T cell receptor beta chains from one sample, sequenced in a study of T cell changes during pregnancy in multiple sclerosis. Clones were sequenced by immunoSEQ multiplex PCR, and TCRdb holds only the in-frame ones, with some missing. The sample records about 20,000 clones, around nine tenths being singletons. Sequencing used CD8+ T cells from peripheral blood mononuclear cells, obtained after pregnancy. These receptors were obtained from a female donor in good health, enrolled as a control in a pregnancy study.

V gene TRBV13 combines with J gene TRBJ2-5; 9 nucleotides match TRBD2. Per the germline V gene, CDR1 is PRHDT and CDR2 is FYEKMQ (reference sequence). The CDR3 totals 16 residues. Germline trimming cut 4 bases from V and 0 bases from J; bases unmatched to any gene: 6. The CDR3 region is CASSSRLAGDQETQYF. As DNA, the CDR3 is TGTGCCAGCAGCTCCCGCTTAGCGGGGGACCAAGAGACCCAGTACTTC.

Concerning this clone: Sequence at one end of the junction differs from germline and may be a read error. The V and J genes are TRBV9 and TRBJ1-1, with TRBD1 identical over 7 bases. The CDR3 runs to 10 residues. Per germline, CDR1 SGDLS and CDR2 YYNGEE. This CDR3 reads CASTGRGTVF. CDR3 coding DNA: TGTGCCAGCACCGGACGGGGGACAGTTTTT.

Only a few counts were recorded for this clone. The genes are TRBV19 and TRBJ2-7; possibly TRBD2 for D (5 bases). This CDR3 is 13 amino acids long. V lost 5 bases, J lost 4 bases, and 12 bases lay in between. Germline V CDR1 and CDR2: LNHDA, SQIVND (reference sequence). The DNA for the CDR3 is TGTGCCAGTAGTCTCAGACGGAGGTACGAGCAGTACTTC. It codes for CASSLRRRYEQYF.

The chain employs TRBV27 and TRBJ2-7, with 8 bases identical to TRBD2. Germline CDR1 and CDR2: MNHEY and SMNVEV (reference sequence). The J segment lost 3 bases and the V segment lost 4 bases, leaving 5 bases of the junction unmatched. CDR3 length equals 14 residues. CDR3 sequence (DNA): TGTGCCAGCAGTTCCGGGACTAGTGGCTACGAGCAGTACTTC. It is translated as CASSSGTSGYEQYF.

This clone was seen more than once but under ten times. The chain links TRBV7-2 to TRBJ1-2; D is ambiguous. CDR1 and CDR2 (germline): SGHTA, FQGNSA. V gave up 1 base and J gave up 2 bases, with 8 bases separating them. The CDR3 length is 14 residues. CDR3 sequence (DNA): TGTGCCAGCAGCTTAGACTCGGGAAACTATGGCTACACCTTC. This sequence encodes CASSLDSGNYGYTF.

CDR3 loop: CASSSGDRELFF. The CDR3, as DNA: TGTGCCAGCAGCTCAGGGGACAGGGAGTTGTTCTTC. The rearrangement joins TRBV7-2 to TRBJ2-1; 9 positions agree with TRBD1. There are 12 residues in the CDR3. CDR1 SGHTA and CDR2 FQGNSA come from the germline V gene. V lost 4 bases to trimming and J lost 15 bases; unmatched junction nucleotides: 7.

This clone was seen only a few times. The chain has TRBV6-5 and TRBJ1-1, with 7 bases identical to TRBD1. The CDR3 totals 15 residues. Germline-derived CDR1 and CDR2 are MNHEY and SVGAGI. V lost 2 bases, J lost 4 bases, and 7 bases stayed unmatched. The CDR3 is CASSYTGTVGTEAFF. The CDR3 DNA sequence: TGTGCCAGCAGTTACACCGGGACAGTGGGCACTGAAGCTTTCTTT.

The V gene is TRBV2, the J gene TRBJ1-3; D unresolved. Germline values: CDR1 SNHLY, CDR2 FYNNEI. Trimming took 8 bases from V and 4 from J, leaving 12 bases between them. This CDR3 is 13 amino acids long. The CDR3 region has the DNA TGTGCCAGCGGTGGCGCGTGGGGAAACACCATATATTTT. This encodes CASGGAWGNTIYF.

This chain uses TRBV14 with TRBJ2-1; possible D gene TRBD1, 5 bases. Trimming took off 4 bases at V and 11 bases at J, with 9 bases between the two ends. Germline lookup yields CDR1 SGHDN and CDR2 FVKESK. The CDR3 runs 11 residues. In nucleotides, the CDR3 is TGTGCCAGCAGCCTAGGGGCACAGCAGTTCTTC. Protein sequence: CASSLGAQQFF.

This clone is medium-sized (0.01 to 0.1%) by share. The DNA of the CDR3 is TGTGCCAGCAGCCCGGGTCTCGGAGTAGATCAGCCCCAGCATTTT. Encoded protein: CASSPGLGVDQPQHF. The chain employs TRBV7-8 and TRBJ1-5; D gene uncertain. The V end was cut by 5 bases, the J end by 5 bases, with 16 bases between. Germline V gives CDR1 SGHVS, CDR2 FQNEAQ. The length of the CDR3 is 15 residues.

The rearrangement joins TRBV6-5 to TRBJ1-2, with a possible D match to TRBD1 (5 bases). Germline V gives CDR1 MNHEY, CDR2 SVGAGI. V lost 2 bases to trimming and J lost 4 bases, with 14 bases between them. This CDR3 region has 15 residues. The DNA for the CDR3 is TGTGCCAGCAGTTACGATGGTATGGGGGGCTATGGCTACACCTTC. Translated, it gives CASSYDGMGGYGYTF.

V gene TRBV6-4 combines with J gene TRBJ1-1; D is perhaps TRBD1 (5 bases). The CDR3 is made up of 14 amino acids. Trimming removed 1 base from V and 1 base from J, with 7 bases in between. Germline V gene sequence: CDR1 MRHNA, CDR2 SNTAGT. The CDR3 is CASSDFGGNTEAFF. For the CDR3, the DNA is TGTGCCAGCAGTGACTTCGGGGGGAACACTGAAGCTTTCTTT.

CDR3 sequence (DNA): TGTGCCAGCAGCCTCTTTTCCGGGACAAAAATGGACTACGAGCAGTACTTC. The encoded protein is CASSLFSGTKMDYEQYF. The chain couples TRBV11-2 to TRBJ2-7; tentative D call: TRBD1 (6 bases). V was trimmed by 5 bases and J by 3 bases, leaving 23 bases between them. Germline V CDR1 and CDR2: SGHAT, FQNNGV. The CDR3 totals 17 residues.

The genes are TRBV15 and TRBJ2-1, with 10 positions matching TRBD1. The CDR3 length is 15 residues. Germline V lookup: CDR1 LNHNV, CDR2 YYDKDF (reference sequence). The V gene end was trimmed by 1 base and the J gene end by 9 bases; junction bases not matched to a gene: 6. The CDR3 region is CATSRGTGGMIEQFF. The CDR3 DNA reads TGTGCCACCAGCAGAGGGACAGGGGGAATGATTGAGCAGTTCTTC.

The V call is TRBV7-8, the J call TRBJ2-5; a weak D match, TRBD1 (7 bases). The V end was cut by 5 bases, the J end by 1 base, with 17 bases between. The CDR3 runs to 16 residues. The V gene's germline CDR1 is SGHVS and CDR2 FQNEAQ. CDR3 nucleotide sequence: TGTGCCAGCAGCCTCGGGAGCAGGGGGTCCCAAGAGACCCAGTACTTC. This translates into CASSLGSRGSQETQYF.

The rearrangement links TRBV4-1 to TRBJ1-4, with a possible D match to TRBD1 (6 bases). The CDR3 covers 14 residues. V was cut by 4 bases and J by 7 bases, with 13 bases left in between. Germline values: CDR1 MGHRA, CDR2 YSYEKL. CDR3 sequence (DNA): TGCGCCAGCAGCCCCAAGCAAGGGGGTGAAAAACTGTTTTTT. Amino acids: CASSPKQGGEKLFF.

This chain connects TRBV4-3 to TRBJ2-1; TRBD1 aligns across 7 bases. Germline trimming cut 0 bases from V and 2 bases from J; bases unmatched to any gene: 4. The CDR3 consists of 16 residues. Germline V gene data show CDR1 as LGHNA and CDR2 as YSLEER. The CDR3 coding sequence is TGCGCCAGCAGCCAAGAAGACAGGGCCCCCTACAATGAGCAGTTCTTC. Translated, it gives CASSQEDRAPYNEQFF.

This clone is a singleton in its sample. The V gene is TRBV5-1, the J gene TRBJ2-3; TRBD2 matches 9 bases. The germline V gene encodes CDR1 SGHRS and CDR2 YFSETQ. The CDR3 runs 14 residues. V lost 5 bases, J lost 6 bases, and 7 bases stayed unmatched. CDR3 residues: CASSNSGRTDTQYF. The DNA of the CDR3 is TGCGCCAGCAGTAACAGCGGGAGGACTGATACGCAGTATTTT.